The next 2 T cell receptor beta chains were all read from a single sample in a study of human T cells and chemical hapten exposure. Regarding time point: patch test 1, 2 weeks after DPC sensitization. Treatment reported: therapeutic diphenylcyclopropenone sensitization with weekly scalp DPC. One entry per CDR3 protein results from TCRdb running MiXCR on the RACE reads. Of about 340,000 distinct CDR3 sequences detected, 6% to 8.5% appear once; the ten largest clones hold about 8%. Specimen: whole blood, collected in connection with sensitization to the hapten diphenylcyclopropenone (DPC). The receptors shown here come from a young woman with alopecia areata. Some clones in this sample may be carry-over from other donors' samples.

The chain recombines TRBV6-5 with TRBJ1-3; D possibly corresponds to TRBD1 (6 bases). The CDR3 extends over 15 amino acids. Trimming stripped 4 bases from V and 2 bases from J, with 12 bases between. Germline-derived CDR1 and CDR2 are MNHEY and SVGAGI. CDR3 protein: CASSLGHPTGNTIYF. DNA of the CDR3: TGTGCCAGCAGTTTGGGACACCCTACTGGAAACACCATATATTTT.

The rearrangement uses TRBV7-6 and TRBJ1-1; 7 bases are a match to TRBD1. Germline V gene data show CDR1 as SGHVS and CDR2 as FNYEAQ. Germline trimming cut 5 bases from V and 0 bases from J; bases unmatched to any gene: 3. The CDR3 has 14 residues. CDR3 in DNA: TGTGCCAGCAGCGCGGGACAGATGAACACTGAAGCTTTCTTT. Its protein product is CASSAGQMNTEAFF.